This passage covers 22 T cell receptor beta chains from one sample sequenced in a study of identical twins. TCRdb reanalysed the 5' RACE reads using MiXCR and keeps one entry per CDR3 protein. Of just over 450,000 distinct CDR3 sequences listed, about 14% are singletons. This same sample was also part of a study on yellow fever vaccine responses in identical twins.

The sequencing sample was made of CD4+ T cells sorted from blood. The receptors originated from a woman between 18 and 30 years old in good health.

This clonotype was seen more than once but under ten times. The chain employs TRBV29-1 and TRBJ2-7, with 9 bases identical to TRBD1. The CDR3 loop spans 16 amino acids. V lost 5 bases, J lost 3 bases, and 14 bases stayed unmatched. CDR1 is SQVTM and CDR2 is ANQGSEA in the germline V gene. The CDR3 spells CSVMTGGKDGDYEQYF. In DNA, the CDR3 is TGCAGCGTTATGACAGGGGGTAAGGACGGAGACTACGAGCAGTACTTC.

The CDR3 DNA reads as TGTGCCAGCAGCTTAAGCCGGGACCGACCGACCTATGAGCAGTTCTTC. Translation gives CASSLSRDRPTYEQFF. This chain uses TRBV7-2 with TRBJ2-1; D possibly uses TRBD1 or TRBD2 (5 bases each). V was shortened by 2 bases and J by 8 bases, with 19 bases between the two germline ends. Germline loops: CDR1 SGHTA, CDR2 FQGNSA. The CDR3 consists of 16 residues. Variable domain in full (rest from reference TRBV7-2 and TRBJ2-1): GAGVSQSPSNKVTEKGKDVELRCDPISGHTALYWYRQSLGQGLEFLIYFQGNSAPDKSGLPSDRFSAERTGGSVSTLTIQRTQQEDSAVYLCASSLSRDRPTYEQFFGPGTRLTVL.

This clonotype was seen a handful of times. The rearrangement links TRBV4-1 to TRBJ1-2; possible D gene TRBD1, 6 bases. The germline gives CDR1 MGHRA, CDR2 YSYEKL. Trimming removed 0 bases at V and 5 bases at J, with 16 bases between. This CDR3 contains 16 residues. The chain's CDR3 is CASSQDGAGVNYGYTF. The CDR3 coding sequence is TGCGCCAGCAGCCAAGATGGGGCAGGGGTGAATTATGGCTACACCTTC.

The genes are TRBV28 and TRBJ2-5; the match to TRBD2 covers 14 bases. Germline V lookup: CDR1 MDHEN, CDR2 SYDVKM. The CDR3 contains 16 residues. Losses at the gene ends were 6 bases for V and 3 bases for J; bases not matched to a gene: 6. The CDR3 nucleotides are TGTGCCAGCAGCCCCGGACTAGCGGGAGGTGAAGAGACCCAGTACTTC. It codes for CASSPGLAGGEETQYF.

The chain combines TRBV6-2 or TRBV6-3 with TRBJ2-7, with TRBD1 matching over 7 bases. V gave up 6 bases and J gave up 3 bases; unmatched junction bases: 8. Looked up from germline, CDR1 is MNHEY and CDR2 is SVGEGT. CDR3 length equals 14 residues. The CDR3 nucleotides read TGTGCCAGCAGGCCCACAGGGGTTAGCTACGAGCAGTACTTC. This gives the protein CASRPTGVSYEQYF.

This clonotype was seen repeatedly, ten times or more. The chain uses TRBV14 and TRBJ2-4; 8 bases map to TRBD1. This CDR3 spans 16 amino acids. The junction had 11 bases not matched to a gene; V was cut back by 4 bases and J by 6 bases. Germline CDR1 and CDR2: SGHDN and FVKESK. The CDR3 DNA is TGTGCCAGCAGCCCCCAGGCCGGACAGGGTGGAAACATTCAGTACTTC. It specifies CASSPQAGQGGNIQYF.

Here the CDR3 reads CASSLPRGSAWEETQYF. The CDR3 region has the DNA TGTGCCAGCAGCCTCCCTCGGGGTTCGGCATGGGAAGAGACCCAGTACTTC. The rearrangement joins TRBV7-9 to TRBJ2-5; tentatively, D is TRBD2 (5 bases). Germline CDR1 and CDR2: SEHNR and FQNEAQ (reference sequence). Trimming took 5 bases from V and 3 from J, leaving 22 bases between them. This CDR3 is 17 amino acids long.

This clonotype was detected ten times or more. The chain links TRBV4-2 to TRBJ2-7; D gene uncertain. This CDR3 contains 17 residues. Trimming shortened V by 1 base and J by 0 bases, and 16 bases separated the two germline ends. CDR1 is LGHNA and CDR2 is YNFKEQ in the germline V gene. Written as DNA, the CDR3 is TGTGCCAGCAGCCAAGGATCGTCCGGGCCAAGCTCCTACGAGCAGTACTTC. Protein: CASSQGSSGPSSYEQYF.

This clonotype appeared many times. The CDR3 nucleotides read TGCGCCAGCAGCCTAGCGTCAGATACGCAGTATTTT. Amino acids: CASSLASDTQYF. J is TRBJ2-3 and V is TRBV5-1; tentatively, D is TRBD2 (6 bases). Per germline, CDR1 SGHRS and CDR2 YFSETQ. The CDR3 loop spans 12 amino acids. V lost 4 bases to trimming and J lost 4 bases, with 7 bases between them.

The rearrangement links TRBV5-4 to TRBJ2-1; 11 bases agree with TRBD2. The CDR3 consists of 15 residues. The V gene's germline CDR1 is SGHNT and CDR2 YYREEE (reference sequence). The V segment lost 0 bases and the J segment 6 bases; nucleotides outside the gene matches: 2. CDR3 residues: CASSLGSGGGNEQFF. The CDR3 DNA reads TGTGCCAGCAGCTTGGGTAGCGGGGGGGGCAATGAGCAGTTCTTC.

This clonotype was counted only a few times. V is TRBV7-9 and J is TRBJ2-7; D not resolved. V dropped 0 bases and J dropped 1 base, with 7 bases sitting between them. The CDR3 sequence is 14 residues long. Germline V gene sequence: CDR1 SEHNR, CDR2 FQNEAQ (reference sequence). CDR3 bases: TGTGCCAGCAGCTTAGCCGCAGATTCCTACGAGCAGTACTTC. Amino acids: CASSLAADSYEQYF.

This clonotype appeared many times. The rearrangement uses TRBV6-5 and TRBJ1-4, with D possibly being TRBD1 (5 bases). This CDR3 spans 14 amino acids. Germline V gene data show CDR1 as MNHEY and CDR2 as SVGAGI. V shed 2 bases and J shed 7 bases, with 11 bases lying between them. This CDR3 is CASSYGRVGEKLFF. The CDR3 coding sequence is TGTGCCAGCAGTTACGGCAGGGTGGGTGAAAAACTGTTTTTT.

The chain recombines TRBV10-3 with TRBJ1-1; 9 positions match TRBD1. CDR1 is ENHRY, CDR2 SYGVKD, per germline. Unmatched junction bases numbered 6, after V lost 7 bases and J lost 6 bases. There are 13 residues in the CDR3. CDR3 protein: CAIKQGAVSEAFF. In DNA form, the CDR3 reads TGTGCCATCAAACAGGGGGCTGTCTCTGAAGCTTTCTTT.

V is TRBV7-9 and J is TRBJ2-2; D is ambiguous. Germline values: CDR1 SEHNR, CDR2 FQNEAQ (reference sequence). The CDR3 consists of 16 residues. The V end lost 1 base, the J end lost 3 bases, and 12 bases lay between the germline ends. The CDR3, as DNA: TGTGCCAGCAGCTTAGGAGGTCGCCCGCACACCGGGGAGCTGTTTTTT. This gives the protein CASSLGGRPHTGELFF.

The chain employs TRBV24-1 and TRBJ2-7; TRBD1 or TRBD2 may be the D gene (5 bases each). This CDR3 contains 15 residues. Trimming removed 3 bases at V and 3 bases at J, with 14 bases between. CDR1 is KGHDR and CDR2 is SFDVKD in the germline V gene. CDR3 nucleotide sequence: TGTGCCACCAGTGATCCCGGGACGCCTTACTACGAGCAGTACTTC. Its protein product is CATSDPGTPYYEQYF.

There are many counts of this clonotype. This chain links TRBV29-1 with TRBJ2-7; D perhaps matches TRBD2 (6 bases). Between the trimmed V and J ends, which lost 3 bases and 3 bases, there was a span of 12 bases. The germline gives CDR1 SQVTM, CDR2 ANQGSEA. The CDR3 is made up of 13 amino acids. The CDR3 here is CSVDGGGDYEQYF. In DNA, the CDR3 is TGCAGCGTTGATGGTGGAGGGGACTACGAGCAGTACTTC.

This clonotype was seen only a few times. V is TRBV5-1 and J is TRBJ2-1, with 13 bases lining up with TRBD2. Germline-derived CDR1 and CDR2 are SGHRS and YFSETQ. J gave up 6 bases and V 4 bases, and 13 bases lay outside the gene matches. The CDR3 is made up of 18 amino acids. The CDR3, as DNA: TGCGCCAGCAGCCATAATACCCGACTAGCGGGAGGAGGCAATGAGCAGTTCTTC. Its protein product is CASSHNTRLAGGGNEQFF.

The sample holds a few counts of this clonotype. This chain links TRBV5-1 with TRBJ2-5, with TRBD1 identical over 7 bases. After removal of 0 bases from V and 2 bases from J, the junction contained 4 bases not matched to a gene. This CDR3 comprises 15 residues. Germline V gene sequence: CDR1 SGHRS, CDR2 YFSETQ. CDR3 coding DNA: TGCGCCAGCAGCTTGGAGGGGGCAGGACAAGAGACCCAGTACTTC. It yields the protein CASSLEGAGQETQYF.

This clonotype showed up many times. The chain employs TRBV7-9 and TRBJ2-1; 11 nucleotides agree with TRBD2. The CDR3 totals 14 residues. Trimming cost V 5 bases and J 12 bases; bases outside gene matches: 9. CDR1 is SEHNR, CDR2 FQNEAQ, per germline (reference sequence). Here the CDR3 DNA reads TGTGCCAGCAGCCTTGATAGCGGGAGGGCAAGGCAGTTCTTC. This translates into CASSLDSGRARQFF.

This clonotype was recorded a few times. The chain uses TRBV13 and TRBJ2-5, with D perhaps matching TRBD1 (6 bases). The V end was cut by 1 base, the J end by 4 bases, with 10 bases between. Germline CDR1 reads PRHDT; CDR2 reads FYEKMQ (reference sequence). The CDR3 has 14 residues. CDR3 region: CASSLATGLETQYF. In DNA, the CDR3 is TGTGCCAGCAGCTTAGCCACAGGGTTAGAGACCCAGTACTTC.

This clonotype was counted a few times. The CDR3 DNA reads as TGTGCCAGCAGTTTAGGACCTTATTACGAGCAGTACTTC. It is translated as CASSLGPYYEQYF. The chain recombines TRBV12-3 or TRBV12-4 with TRBJ2-7; D ambiguous. V lost 1 base to trimming and J lost 4 bases, with 8 bases between them. The CDR3 covers 13 residues.

The V gene is TRBV29-1, the J gene TRBJ2-3, with TRBD2 matching over 8 bases. V gave up 3 bases and J gave up 6 bases; unmatched junction bases: 8. The germline gives CDR1 SQVTM, CDR2 ANQGSEA. The CDR3 has 14 amino acids. The CDR3 spells CSVDRLAGVDTQYF. Here the CDR3 DNA reads TGCAGCGTTGACAGGCTAGCGGGCGTCGATACGCAGTATTTT.